This T cell receptor beta chain was captured in a study of T cell changes during pregnancy in multiple sclerosis. Generated by immunoSEQ multiplex PCR, the TCRdb table keeps only in-frame clones and is missing some. The sample has tens of thousands of clones, over 85% seen once. J gave up 9 bases and V 1 base, and 8 bases lay outside the gene matches. The CDR3 loop spans 16 amino acids. In germline, CDR1 is SGHRS, CDR2 YFSETQ. The sample in question was peripheral blood, obtained in the first trimester of pregnancy. The chain has TRBV5-1 and TRBJ1-6; 9 bases agree with TRBD1. This clonotype was sampled from a female donor with multiple sclerosis, enrolled in a pregnancy study. The CDR3 sequence: CASSLLDGTGTSPLHF. CDR3 bases: TGCGCCAGCAGCTTGTTGGACGGGACAGGGACTTCACCCCTCCACTTT.